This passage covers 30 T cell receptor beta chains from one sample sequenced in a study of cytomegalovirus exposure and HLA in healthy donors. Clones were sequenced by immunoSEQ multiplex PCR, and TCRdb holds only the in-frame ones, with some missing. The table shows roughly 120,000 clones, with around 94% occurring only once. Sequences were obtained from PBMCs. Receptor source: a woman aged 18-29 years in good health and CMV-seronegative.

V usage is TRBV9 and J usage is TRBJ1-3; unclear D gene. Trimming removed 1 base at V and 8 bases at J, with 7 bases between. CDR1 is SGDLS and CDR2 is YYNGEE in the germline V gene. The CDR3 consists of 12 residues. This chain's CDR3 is CASSVSSDTIYF. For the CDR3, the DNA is TGTGCCAGCAGCGTATCCTCAGACACCATATATTTT.

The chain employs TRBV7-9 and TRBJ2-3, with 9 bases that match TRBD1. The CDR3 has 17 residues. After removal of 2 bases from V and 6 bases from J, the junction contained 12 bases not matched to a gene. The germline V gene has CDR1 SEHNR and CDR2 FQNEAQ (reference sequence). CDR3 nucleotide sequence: TGTGCCAGCAGCTTACAACCGGGACAGGGTCAATGGGATACGCAGTATTTT. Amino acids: CASSLQPGQGQWDTQYF.

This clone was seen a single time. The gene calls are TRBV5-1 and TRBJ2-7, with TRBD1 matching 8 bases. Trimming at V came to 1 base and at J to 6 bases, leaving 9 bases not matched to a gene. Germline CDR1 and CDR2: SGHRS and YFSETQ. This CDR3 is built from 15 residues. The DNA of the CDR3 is TGCGCCAGCAGCTTGCCCACAGGGGGTTTGGGCGAGCAGTACTTC. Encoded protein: CASSLPTGGLGEQYF.

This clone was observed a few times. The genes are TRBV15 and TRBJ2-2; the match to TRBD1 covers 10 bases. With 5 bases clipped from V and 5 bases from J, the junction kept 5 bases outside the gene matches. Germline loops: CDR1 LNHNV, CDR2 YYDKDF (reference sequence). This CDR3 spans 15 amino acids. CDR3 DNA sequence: TGTGCCACCAGCCCCGACAGGGGGCGAACCGGGGAGCTGTTTTTT. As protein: CATSPDRGRTGELFF.

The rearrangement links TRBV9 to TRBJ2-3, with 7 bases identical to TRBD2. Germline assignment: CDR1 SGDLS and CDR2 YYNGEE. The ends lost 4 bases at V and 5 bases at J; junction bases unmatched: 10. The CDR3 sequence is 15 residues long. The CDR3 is CASSITGGVEDTQYF. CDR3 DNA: TGTGCCAGCAGCATCACGGGGGGTGTCGAAGATACGCAGTATTTT.

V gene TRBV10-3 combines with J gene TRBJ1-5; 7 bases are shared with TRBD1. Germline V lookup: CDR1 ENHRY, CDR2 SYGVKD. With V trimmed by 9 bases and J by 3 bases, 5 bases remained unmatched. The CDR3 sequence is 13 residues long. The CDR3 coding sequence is TGTGCCATTTCGGACAGGATCAATCAGCCCCAGCATTTT. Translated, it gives CAISDRINQPQHF.

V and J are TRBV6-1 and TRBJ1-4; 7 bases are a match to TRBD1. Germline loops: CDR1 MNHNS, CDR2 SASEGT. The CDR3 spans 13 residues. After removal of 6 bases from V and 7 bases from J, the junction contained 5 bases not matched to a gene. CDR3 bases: TGTGCCAGCAGGACAGGGTTATTTGAAAAACTGTTTTTT. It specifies CASRTGLFEKLFF.

Written as DNA, the CDR3 is TGTGCCAGCCTTTGGGGGGGAAAGGGCACTGAAGCTTTCTTT. Amino acids: CASLWGGKGTEAFF. This chain joins TRBV6-1 and TRBJ1-1; perhaps TRBD1 as D (5 bases). CDR3 length: 14 amino acids. Trimming removed 8 bases at V and 4 bases at J, with 17 bases between. CDR1 MNHNS and CDR2 SASEGT come from the germline V gene.

CDR3 DNA sequence: TGCGCCAGCAGTGATCTAGCGGGAGAGGCCGAGCAGTACTTC. Its protein is CASSDLAGEAEQYF. The chain joins TRBV10-1 to TRBJ2-7; TRBD2 matches 10 bases. Germline CDR1 WNHNN, CDR2 SYGVQD (reference sequence). V lost 3 bases, J lost 6 bases, and 5 bases stayed unmatched. The CDR3 totals 14 residues.

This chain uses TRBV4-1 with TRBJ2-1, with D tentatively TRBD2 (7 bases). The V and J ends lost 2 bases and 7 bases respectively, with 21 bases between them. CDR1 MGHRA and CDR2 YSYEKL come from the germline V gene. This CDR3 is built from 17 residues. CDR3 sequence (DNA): TGCGCCAGCAGCCAACCCACGGCGGGGGCAACTTCTAATGAGCAGTTCTTC. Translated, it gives CASSQPTAGATSNEQFF.

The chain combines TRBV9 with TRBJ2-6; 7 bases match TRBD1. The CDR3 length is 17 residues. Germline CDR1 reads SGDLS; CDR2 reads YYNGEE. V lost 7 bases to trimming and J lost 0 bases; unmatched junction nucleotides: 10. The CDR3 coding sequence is TGTGCCAGCGGGTTTACAGGGGCGAACTCTGGGGCCAACGTCCTGACTTTC. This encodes CASGFTGANSGANVLTF. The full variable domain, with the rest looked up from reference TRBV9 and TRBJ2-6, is DSGVTQTPKHLITATGQRVTLRCSPRSGDLSVYWYQQSLDQGLQFLIQYYNGEERAKGNILERFSAQQFPDLHSELNLSSLELGDSALYFCASGFTGANSGANVLTFGAGSRLTVL.

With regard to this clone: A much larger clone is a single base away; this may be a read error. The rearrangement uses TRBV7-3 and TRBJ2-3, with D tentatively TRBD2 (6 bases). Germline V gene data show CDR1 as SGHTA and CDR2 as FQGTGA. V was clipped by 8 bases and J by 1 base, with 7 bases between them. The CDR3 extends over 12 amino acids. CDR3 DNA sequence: TGTGCCAGCGGAGGGGGCACAGATACGCAGTATTTT. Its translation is CASGGGTDTQYF.

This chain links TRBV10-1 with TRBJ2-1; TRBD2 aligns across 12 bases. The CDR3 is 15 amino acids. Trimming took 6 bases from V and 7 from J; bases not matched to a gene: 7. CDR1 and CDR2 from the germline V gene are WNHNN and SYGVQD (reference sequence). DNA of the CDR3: TGCGCCAGCAGCCGACTAGCGGGAGCCCTTAATGAGCAGTTCTTC. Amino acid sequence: CASSRLAGALNEQFF.

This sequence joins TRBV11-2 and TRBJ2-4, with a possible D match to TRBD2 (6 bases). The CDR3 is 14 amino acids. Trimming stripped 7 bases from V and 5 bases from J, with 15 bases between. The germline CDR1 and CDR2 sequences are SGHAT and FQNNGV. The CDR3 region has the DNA TGTGCCAGCACCTATCAGGGAGGCGAAAACATTCAGTACTTC. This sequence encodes CASTYQGGENIQYF.

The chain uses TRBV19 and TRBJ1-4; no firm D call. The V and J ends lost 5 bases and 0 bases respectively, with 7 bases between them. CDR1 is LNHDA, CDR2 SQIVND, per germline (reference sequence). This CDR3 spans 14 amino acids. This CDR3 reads CASSSYATNEKLFF. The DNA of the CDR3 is TGTGCCAGTAGTTCGTATGCAACTAATGAAAAACTGTTTTTT.

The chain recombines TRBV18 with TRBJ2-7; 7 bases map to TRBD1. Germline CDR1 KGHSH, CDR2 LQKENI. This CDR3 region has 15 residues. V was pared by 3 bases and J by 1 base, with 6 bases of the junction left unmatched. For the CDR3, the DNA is TGTGCCAGCTCACCCGCCACAGGGGAGTCCTACGAGCAGTACTTC. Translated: CASSPATGESYEQYF.

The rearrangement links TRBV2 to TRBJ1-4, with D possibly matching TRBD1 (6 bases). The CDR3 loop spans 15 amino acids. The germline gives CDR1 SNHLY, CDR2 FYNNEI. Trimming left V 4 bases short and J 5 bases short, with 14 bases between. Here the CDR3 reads CASSAGQTSNEKLFF. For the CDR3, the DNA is TGTGCCAGCAGTGCAGGACAGACTAGCAATGAAAAACTGTTTTTT.

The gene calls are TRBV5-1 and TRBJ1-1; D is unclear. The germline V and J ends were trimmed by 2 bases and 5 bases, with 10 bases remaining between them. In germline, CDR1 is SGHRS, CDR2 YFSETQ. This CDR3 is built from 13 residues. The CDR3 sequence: CASSLNPGTEAFF. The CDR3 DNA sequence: TGCGCCAGCAGCTTAAACCCGGGGACTGAAGCTTTCTTT.

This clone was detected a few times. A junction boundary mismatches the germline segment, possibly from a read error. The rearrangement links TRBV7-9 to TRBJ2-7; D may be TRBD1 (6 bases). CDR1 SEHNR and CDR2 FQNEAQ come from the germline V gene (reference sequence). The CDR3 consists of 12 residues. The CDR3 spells CASSLSTRQVDF. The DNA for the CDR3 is TGTGCCAGCAGCTTATCTACCCGACAGGTAGACTTC. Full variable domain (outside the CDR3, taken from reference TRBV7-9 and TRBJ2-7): DTGVSQNPRHKITKRGQNVTFRCDPISEHNRLYWYRQTLGQGPEFLTYFQNEAQLEKSRLLSDRFSAERPKGSFSTLEIQRTEQGDSAMYLCASSLSTRQVDFGPGTRLTVT.

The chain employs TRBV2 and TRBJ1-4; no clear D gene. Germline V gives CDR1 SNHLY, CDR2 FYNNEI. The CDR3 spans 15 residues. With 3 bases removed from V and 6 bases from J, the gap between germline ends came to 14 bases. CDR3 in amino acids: CASSDQVGFYEKLFF. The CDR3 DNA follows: TGTGCCAGCAGTGATCAGGTCGGTTTTTATGAAAAACTGTTTTTT.

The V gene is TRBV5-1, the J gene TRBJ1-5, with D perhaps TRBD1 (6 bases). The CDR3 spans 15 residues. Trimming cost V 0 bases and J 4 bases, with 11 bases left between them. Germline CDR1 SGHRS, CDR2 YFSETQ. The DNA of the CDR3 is TGCGCCAGCAGCTTGGATGGACAGCGAAATCAGCCCCAGCATTTT. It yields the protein CASSLDGQRNQPQHF.

CDR3 sequence: CASSYSQGVNEKLFF. CDR3 DNA: TGTGCCAGCAGTTACTCGCAGGGGGTAAATGAAAAACTGTTTTTT. V is TRBV6-5 and J is TRBJ1-4; 7 nucleotides agree with TRBD1. CDR3 length: 15 residues. Germline CDR1 is MNHEY and CDR2 is SVGAGI. V lost 0 bases to trimming and J lost 5 bases; unmatched junction nucleotides: 3.

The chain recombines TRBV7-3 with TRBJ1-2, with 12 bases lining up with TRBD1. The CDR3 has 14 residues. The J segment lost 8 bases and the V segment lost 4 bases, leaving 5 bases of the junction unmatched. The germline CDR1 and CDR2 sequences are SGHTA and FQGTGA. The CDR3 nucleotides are TGTGCCAGCAGCTCGGGACAGGGGGCGGAAGGCTACACCTTC. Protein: CASSSGQGAEGYTF.

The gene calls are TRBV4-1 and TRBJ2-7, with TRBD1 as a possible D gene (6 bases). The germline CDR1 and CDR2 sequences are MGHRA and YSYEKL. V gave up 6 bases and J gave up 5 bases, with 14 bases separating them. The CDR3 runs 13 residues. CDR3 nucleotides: TGCGCCAGCAGTGGGACATCTCCCCACGAGCAGTACTTC. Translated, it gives CASSGTSPHEQYF.

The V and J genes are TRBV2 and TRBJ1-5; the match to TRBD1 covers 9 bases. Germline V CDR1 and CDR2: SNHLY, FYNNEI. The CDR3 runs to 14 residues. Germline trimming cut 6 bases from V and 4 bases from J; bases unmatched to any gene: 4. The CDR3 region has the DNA TGTGCCAGCAGAGGGACAGGGAATAATCAGCCCCAGCATTTT. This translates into CASRGTGNNQPQHF.

The CDR3: CASSSPQTRYYEQYF. The CDR3 region has the DNA TGTGCCAGCAGCTCCCCACAGACACGATACTACGAGCAGTACTTC. The rearrangement uses TRBV7-9 and TRBJ2-7; D is ambiguous. The V end lost 4 bases, the J end lost 3 bases, and 16 bases lay between the germline ends. Germline assignment: CDR1 SEHNR and CDR2 FQNEAQ (reference sequence). This CDR3 is built from 15 residues.

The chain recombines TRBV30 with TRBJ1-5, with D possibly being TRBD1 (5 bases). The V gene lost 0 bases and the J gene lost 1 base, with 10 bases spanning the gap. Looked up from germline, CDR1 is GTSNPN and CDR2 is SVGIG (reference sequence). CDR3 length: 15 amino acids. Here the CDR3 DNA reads TGTGCCTGGAGTGTATTGGGGGGGAGCAATCAGCCCCAGCATTTT. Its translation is CAWSVLGGSNQPQHF.

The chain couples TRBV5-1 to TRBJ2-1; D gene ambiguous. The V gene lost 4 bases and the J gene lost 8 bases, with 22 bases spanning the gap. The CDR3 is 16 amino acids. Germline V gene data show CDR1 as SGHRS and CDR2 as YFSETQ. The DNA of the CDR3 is TGCGCCAGCAGCGAGGTTGGTGGCGGTGGATCGGATGAGCAGTTCTTC. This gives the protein CASSEVGGGGSDEQFF. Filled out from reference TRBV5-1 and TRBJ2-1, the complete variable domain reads KAGVTQTPRYLIKTRGQQVTLSCSPISGHRSVSWYQQTPGQGLQFLFEYFSETQRNKGNFPGRFSGRQFSNSRSEMNVSTLELGDSALYLCASSEVGGGGSDEQFFGPGTRLTVL.

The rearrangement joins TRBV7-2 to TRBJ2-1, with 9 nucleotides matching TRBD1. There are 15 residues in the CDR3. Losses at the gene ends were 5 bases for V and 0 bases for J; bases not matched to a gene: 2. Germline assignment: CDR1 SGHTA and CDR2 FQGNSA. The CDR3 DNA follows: TGTGCCAGCAGCCTACAGGGGGCCTCCTACAATGAGCAGTTCTTC. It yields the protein CASSLQGASYNEQFF.

CDR3 region: CAWAGGSETQYF. CDR3 DNA sequence: TGTGCCTGGGCGGGAGGGAGTGAGACCCAGTACTTC. The gene calls are TRBV30 and TRBJ2-5; 9 bases agree with TRBD2. Germline lookup yields CDR1 GTSNPN and CDR2 SVGIG (reference sequence). The CDR3 is made up of 12 amino acids. After removal of 5 bases from V and 5 bases from J, the junction contained 3 bases not matched to a gene.